The 5 T cell receptor beta chains listed next were all sequenced from one sample in a study of a mutant IDH1 vaccine in newly diagnosed glioma. No antigen is known for these receptors. Using immunoSEQ multiplex PCR, the repertoire was profiled, and TCRdb retains in-frame clones only, with some absent. The table lists 60,000 or so clones, 84% of them singletons. Time point of the sample: week 35, safety follow-up. A 20-mer mutant IDH1 peptide at 300 ug was injected subcutaneously with topical imiquimod. The sample in question was PBMCs, obtained from a glioma patient whose treatment included an IDH1 peptide vaccine. Receptors were obtained from a man between 25 and 39 years old with glioma.

Only a few counts were recorded for this clone. This chain links TRBV2 with TRBJ1-1; 7 nucleotides line up with TRBD1. The CDR3 has 14 amino acids. V was pared by 4 bases and J by 6 bases, with 8 bases of the junction left unmatched. Germline V gene data show CDR1 as SNHLY and CDR2 as FYNNEI. CDR3 bases: TGTGCCAGCAGTGTAGACAGGGTAACTTCTGAAGCTTTCTTT. Its translation is CASSVDRVTSEAFF.

This clone was picked up a small number of times. The CDR3 sequence: CASSLVRGEKLFF. The CDR3 nucleotides read TGCGCCAGCAGCTTGGTGAGGGGGGAAAAACTGTTTTTT. The chain links TRBV5-1 to TRBJ1-4; a possible D gene is TRBD1 (6 bases). The V and J ends lost 0 bases and 8 bases respectively, with 8 bases between them. This CDR3 has 13 residues. Germline CDR1 SGHRS, CDR2 YFSETQ.

This chain connects TRBV30 to TRBJ2-3; the D is unclear. There are 12 residues in the CDR3. V lost 0 bases to trimming and J lost 8 bases, with 9 bases between them. Germline CDR1 reads GTSNPN; CDR2 reads SVGIG (reference sequence). As DNA, the CDR3 is TGTGCCTGGAGTGTACAAGAAGCTACGCAGTATTTT. It specifies CAWSVQEATQYF.

This clone came up once. The rearrangement joins TRBV2 to TRBJ1-3; possible D gene TRBD1, 6 bases. The CDR3 consists of 15 residues. V lost 5 bases and J 0 bases, leaving 11 bases between the germline ends. CDR1 is SNHLY and CDR2 is FYNNEI in the germline V gene. In nucleotides, the CDR3 is TGTGCCAGCAGTCGGACAGCCGACTCTGGAAACACCATATATTTT. Its protein product is CASSRTADSGNTIYF.

This clone has only a few counts. This chain uses TRBV11-2 with TRBJ1-1, with a weak D call TRBD1 (6 bases). Per the germline V gene, CDR1 is SGHAT and CDR2 is FQNNGV. This CDR3 has 14 amino acids. Trimming cost V 6 bases and J 3 bases, with 14 bases left between them. Here the CDR3 DNA reads TGTGCCAGCAGAAGACAGGAAGGGTACACTGAAGCTTTCTTT. Residues: CASRRQEGYTEAFF.